This is a list of T cell receptor beta chains from one sample in a study of T cell repertoires in cytomegalovirus infection. No cognate antigen is known for these TCRs. From the reads, TCRdb called clonotypes with MiXCR, one entry per CDR3 protein. Here the sample spans 650,000 to 850,000 distinct CDR3 sequences, almost 30% being singletons. The sample in question was cultured CD8+ T cells from PBMCs, obtained from culture after CMV antigen stimulation. The receptors originated from a human donor in good health (CMV status not recorded). Some clones in this sample may be carry-over from other donors' samples. Both conserved end residues are part of each CDR3. The D gene is left open where the match is weak. Not all rows give a size; the values are once, few, many and, for expanded clones, a class.

>TRBJ2-1|13|-|-|TRBV19
CASSTRPHNEQFF
TGTGCCAGTAGTACCCGACCCCACAATGAGCAGTTCTTC
>TRBJ2-3|16|few|TRBD2|TRBV7-6
CASSLIAGGPTDTQYF
TGTGCCAGCAGCTTAATAGCGGGGGGGCCCACAGATACGCAGTATTTT
>TRBJ2-1|18|few|TRBD2|TRBV24-1
CATSDFRTSGGTFNEQFF
TGTGCCACCAGTGACTTCCGGACTAGCGGGGGGACTTTCAATGAGCAGTTCTTC
>TRBJ2-5|16|once|TRBD2|TRBV27
CASSEGPGLAEETQYF
TGTGCCAGCAGTGAGGGACCGGGACTAGCGGAAGAGACCCAGTACTTC
>TRBJ1-2|16|many|-|TRBV6-6
CASSYEGSFPNYGYTF
TGTGCCAGCAGTTACGAAGGTAGTTTTCCTAACTATGGCTACACCTTC
>TRBJ2-5|14|many|TRBD2|TRBV7-9
CASSLRGGRETQYF
TGTGCCAGCAGCTTACGGGGGGGCCGGGAGACCCAGTACTTC
>TRBJ2-3|13|-|-|TRBV10-3
CAISPGVADTQYF
TGTGCCATCAGTCCAGGGGTCGCAGATACGCAGTATTTT
>TRBJ2-5|16|-|-|TRBV20-1
CSARDSDDLLQETQYF
TGCAGTGCTAGAGATTCCGACGACCTCCTCCAAGAGACCCAGTACTTC
>TRBJ1-1|14|-|-|TRBV11-2
CASSSHRANTEAFF
TGTGCCAGCAGCTCCCACAGGGCCAACACTGAAGCTTTCTTT
>TRBJ2-3|16|few|TRBD2|TRBV7-8
CASSHRLAGRADTQYF
TGTGCCAGCAGCCATCGACTAGCGGGGAGGGCAGATACGCAGTATTTT
>TRBJ2-2|14|-|-|TRBV29-1
CSVLQGKDTGELFF
TGCAGCGTTTTGCAGGGAAAGGACACCGGGGAGCTGTTTTTT
>TRBJ2-2|14|-|-|TRBV27
CASMAAGNTGELFF
TGTGCCAGCATGGCTGCGGGGAACACCGGGGAGCTGTTTTTT
>TRBJ2-1|15|once|-|TRBV11-3
CASSPGGPHSNEQFF
TGTGCCAGCAGCCCCGGGGGGCCGCACAGCAATGAGCAGTTCTTC
>TRBJ2-1|16|few|TRBD2|TRBV19
CASTPLASGVYNEQFF
TGTGCCAGTACCCCCTTGGCTAGCGGGGTATACAATGAGCAGTTCTTC